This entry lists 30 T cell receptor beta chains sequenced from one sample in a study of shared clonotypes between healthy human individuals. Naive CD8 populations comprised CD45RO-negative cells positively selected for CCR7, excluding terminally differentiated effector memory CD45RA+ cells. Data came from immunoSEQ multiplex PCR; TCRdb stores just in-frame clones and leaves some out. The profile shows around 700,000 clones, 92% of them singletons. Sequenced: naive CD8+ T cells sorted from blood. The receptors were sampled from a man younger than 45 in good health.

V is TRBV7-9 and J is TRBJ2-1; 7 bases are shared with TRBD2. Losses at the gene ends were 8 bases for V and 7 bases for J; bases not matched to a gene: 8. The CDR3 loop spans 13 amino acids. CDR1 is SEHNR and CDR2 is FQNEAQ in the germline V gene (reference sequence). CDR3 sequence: CASGIGGINEQFF. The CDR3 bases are TGTGCCAGCGGGATCGGGGGGATAAATGAGCAGTTCTTC.

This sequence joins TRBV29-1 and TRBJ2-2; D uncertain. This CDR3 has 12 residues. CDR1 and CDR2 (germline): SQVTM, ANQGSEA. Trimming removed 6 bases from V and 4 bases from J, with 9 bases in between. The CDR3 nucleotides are TGCAGCGTGCTCCAGTCCACCGGGGAGCTGTTTTTT. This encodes CSVLQSTGELFF.

Written as DNA, the CDR3 is TGTGCCAGCAGTTCCCGACTAGCGGGACACTACTACGAGCAGTACTTC. It is translated as CASSSRLAGHYYEQYF. The V call is TRBV28, the J call TRBJ2-7; 11 bases fit TRBD2. Germline V gene lookup returns CDR1 MDHEN and CDR2 SYDVKM. The CDR3 extends over 16 amino acids. V lost 4 bases and J lost 3; bases outside the gene matches: 8.

The CDR3 sequence: CASSDTGWEYEKLFF. CDR3 DNA sequence: TGTGCCAGTAGCGACACAGGGTGGGAGTATGAAAAACTGTTTTTT. The chain employs TRBV19 and TRBJ1-4; D is possibly TRBD1 (6 bases). The V end lost 6 bases, the J end lost 6 bases, and 17 bases lay between the germline ends. This CDR3 spans 15 amino acids. The germline CDR1 and CDR2 sequences are LNHDA and SQIVND (reference sequence).

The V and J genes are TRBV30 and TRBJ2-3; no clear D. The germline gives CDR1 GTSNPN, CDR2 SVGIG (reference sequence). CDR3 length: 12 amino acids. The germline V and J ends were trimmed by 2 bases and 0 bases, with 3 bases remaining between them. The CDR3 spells CAWSQSTDTQYF. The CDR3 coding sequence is TGTGCCTGGAGTCAGAGCACAGATACGCAGTATTTT. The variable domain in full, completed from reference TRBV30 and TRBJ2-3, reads SQTIHQWPATLVQPVGSPLSLECTVEGTSNPNLYWYRQAAGRGLQLLFYSVGIGQISSEVPQNLSASRPQDRQFILSSKKLLLSDSGFYLCAWSQSTDTQYFGPGTRLTVL.

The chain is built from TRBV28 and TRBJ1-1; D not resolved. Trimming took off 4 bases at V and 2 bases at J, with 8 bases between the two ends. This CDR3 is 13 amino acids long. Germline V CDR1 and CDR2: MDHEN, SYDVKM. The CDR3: CASSYGRNTEAFF. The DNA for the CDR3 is TGTGCCAGCAGTTATGGCCGAAACACTGAAGCTTTCTTT.

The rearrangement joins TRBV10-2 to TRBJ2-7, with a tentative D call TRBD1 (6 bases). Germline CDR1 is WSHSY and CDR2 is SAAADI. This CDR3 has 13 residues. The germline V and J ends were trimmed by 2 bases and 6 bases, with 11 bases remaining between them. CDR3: CASSEGQGSEQYF. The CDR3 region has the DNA TGCGCCAGCAGTGAGGGGCAGGGGAGCGAGCAGTACTTC.

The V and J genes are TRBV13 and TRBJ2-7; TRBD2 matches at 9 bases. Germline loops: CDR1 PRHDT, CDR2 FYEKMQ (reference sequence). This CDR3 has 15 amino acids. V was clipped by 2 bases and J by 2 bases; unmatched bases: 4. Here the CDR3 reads CASSLRLAAAYEQYF. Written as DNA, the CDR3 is TGTGCCAGCAGCTTAAGACTAGCGGCAGCCTACGAGCAGTACTTC.

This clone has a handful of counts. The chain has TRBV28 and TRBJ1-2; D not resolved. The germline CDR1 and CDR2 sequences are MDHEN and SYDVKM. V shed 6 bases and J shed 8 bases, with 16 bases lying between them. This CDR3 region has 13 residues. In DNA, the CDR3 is TGTGCCAGCAGCCCAGGCCTGTTATACGGCTACACCTTC. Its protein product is CASSPGLLYGYTF.

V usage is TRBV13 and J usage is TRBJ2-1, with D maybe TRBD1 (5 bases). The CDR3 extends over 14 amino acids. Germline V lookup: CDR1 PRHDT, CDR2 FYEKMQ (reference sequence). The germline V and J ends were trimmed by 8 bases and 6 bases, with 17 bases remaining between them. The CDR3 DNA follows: TGTGCCAGCCGAAGACAGATGAAACTCAATGAGCAGTTCTTC. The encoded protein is CASRRQMKLNEQFF.

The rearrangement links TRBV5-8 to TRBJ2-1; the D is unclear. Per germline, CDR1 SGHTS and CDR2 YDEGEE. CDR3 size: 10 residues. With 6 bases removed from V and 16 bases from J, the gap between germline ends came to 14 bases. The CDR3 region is CASTVVERFF. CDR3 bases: TGTGCCAGCACCGTAGTTGAGCGTTTCTTC.

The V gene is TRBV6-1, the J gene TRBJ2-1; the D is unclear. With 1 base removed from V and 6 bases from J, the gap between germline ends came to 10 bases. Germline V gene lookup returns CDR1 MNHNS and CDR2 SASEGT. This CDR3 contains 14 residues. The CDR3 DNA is TGTGCCAGCAGTGAAGGAAGGGTGGCCAATGAGCAGTTCTTC. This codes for CASSEGRVANEQFF.

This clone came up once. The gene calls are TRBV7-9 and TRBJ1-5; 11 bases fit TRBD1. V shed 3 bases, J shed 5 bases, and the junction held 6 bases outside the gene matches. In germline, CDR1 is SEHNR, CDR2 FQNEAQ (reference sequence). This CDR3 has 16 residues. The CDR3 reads CASSFWGQGGDQPQHF. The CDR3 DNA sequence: TGTGCCAGCAGCTTTTGGGGACAGGGGGGGGATCAGCCCCAGCATTTT. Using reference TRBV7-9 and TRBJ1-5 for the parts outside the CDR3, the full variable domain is DTGVSQNPRHKITKRGQNVTFRCDPISEHNRLYWYRQTLGQGPEFLTYFQNEAQLEKSRLLSDRFSAERPKGSFSTLEIQRTEQGDSAMYLCASSFWGQGGDQPQHFGDGTRLSIL.

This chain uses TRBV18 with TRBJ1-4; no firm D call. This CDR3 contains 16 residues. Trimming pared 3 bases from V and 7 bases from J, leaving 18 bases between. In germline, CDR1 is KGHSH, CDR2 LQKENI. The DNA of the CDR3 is TGTGCCAGCTCACCGTTGTCGGAGAGGCTAGGTGAAAAACTGTTTTTT. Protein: CASSPLSERLGEKLFF. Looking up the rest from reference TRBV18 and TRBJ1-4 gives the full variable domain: NAGVMQNPRHLVRRRGQEARLRCSPMKGHSHVYWYRQLPEEGLKFMVYLQKENIIDESGMPKERFSAEFPKEGPSILRIQQVVRGDSAAYFCASSPLSERLGEKLFFGSGTQLSVL.

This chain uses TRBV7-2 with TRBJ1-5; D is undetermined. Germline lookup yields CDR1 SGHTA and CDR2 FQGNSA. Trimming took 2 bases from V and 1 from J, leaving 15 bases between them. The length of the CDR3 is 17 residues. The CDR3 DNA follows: TGTGCCAGCAGCTTATCTGGGGTTTACCAGAGCAATCAGCCCCAGCATTTT. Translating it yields CASSLSGVYQSNQPQHF.

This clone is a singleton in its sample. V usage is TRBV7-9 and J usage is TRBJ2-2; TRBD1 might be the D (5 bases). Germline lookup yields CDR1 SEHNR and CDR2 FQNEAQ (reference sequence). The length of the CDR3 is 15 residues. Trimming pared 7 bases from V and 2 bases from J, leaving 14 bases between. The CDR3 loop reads CASNPVQGNTGELFF. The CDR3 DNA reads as TGTGCCAGCAACCCTGTTCAGGGAAACACCGGGGAGCTGTTTTTT. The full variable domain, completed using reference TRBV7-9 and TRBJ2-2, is DTGVSQNPRHKITKRGQNVTFRCDPISEHNRLYWYRQTLGQGPEFLTYFQNEAQLEKSRLLSDRFSAERPKGSFSTLEIQRTEQGDSAMYLCASNPVQGNTGELFFGEGSRLTVL.

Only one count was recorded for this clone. The CDR3 nucleotides read TGTGCCAGCAGCGTTCCTACAGGGGCCCGAGGTGAGGATGAGCAGTTCTTC. This sequence encodes CASSVPTGARGEDEQFF. The chain combines TRBV9 with TRBJ2-1; 7 bases fit TRBD1. The V gene end was trimmed by 2 bases and the J gene end by 8 bases; junction bases not matched to a gene: 16. This CDR3 region has 17 residues. The germline CDR1 and CDR2 sequences are SGDLS and YYNGEE.

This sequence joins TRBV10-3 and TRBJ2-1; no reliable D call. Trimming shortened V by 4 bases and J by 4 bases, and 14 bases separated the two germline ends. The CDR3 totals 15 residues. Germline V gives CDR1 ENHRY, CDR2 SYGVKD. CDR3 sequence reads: CAISVGDTTYNEQFF. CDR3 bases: TGTGCCATCAGTGTCGGCGATACGACTTACAATGAGCAGTTCTTC.

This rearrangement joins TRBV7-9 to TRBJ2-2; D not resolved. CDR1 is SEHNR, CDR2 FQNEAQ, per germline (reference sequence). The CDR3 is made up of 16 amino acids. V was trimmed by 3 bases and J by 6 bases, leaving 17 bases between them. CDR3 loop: CASSFVYFPRPGELFF. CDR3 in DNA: TGTGCCAGCAGCTTCGTTTACTTCCCTCGGCCCGGGGAGCTGTTTTTT.

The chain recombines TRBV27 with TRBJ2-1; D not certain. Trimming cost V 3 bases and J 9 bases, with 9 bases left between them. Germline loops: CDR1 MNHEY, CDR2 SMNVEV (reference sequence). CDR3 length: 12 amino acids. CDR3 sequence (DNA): TGTGCCAGCAGTTTTCGGCGAGGTGAGCAGTTCTTC. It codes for CASSFRRGEQFF.

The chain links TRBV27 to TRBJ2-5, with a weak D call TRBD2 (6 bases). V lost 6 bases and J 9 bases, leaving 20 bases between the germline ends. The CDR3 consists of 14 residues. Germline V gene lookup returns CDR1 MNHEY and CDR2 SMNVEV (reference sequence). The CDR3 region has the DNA TGTGCCAGCAGCAATGGAGGGCCCTCGGGCGCCCAGTACTTC. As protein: CASSNGGPSGAQYF.

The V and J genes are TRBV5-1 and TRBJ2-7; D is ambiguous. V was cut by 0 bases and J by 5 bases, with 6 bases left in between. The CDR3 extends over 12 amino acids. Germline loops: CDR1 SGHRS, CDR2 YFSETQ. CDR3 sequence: CASSLAFHEQYF. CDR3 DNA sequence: TGCGCCAGCAGCTTGGCTTTCCACGAGCAGTACTTC.

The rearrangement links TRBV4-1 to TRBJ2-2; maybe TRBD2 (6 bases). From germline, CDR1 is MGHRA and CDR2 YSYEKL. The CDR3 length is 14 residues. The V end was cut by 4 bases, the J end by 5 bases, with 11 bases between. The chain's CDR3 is CASSPGLITGELFF. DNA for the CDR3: TGCGCCAGCAGCCCGGGACTCATAACCGGGGAGCTGTTTTTT.

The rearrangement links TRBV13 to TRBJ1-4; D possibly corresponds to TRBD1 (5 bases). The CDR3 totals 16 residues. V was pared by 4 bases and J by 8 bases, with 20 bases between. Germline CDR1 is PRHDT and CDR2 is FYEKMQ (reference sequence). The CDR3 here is CASSSRGERGWEKLFF. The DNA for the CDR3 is TGTGCCAGCAGCTCCCGAGGGGAAAGGGGCTGGGAAAAACTGTTTTTT.

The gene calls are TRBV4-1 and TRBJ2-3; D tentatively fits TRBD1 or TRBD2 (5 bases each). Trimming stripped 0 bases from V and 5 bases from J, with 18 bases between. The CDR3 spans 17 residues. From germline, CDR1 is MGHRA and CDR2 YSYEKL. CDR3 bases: TGCGCCAGCAGCCAAGAGGGGACCCCGCGGGTTATAGATACGCAGTATTTT. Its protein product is CASSQEGTPRVIDTQYF.

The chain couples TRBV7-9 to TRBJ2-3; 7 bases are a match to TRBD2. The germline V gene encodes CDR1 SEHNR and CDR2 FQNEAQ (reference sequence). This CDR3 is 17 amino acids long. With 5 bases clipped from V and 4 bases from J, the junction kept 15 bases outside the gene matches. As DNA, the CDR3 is TGTGCCAGCAGCACCCTGGGCCCCAGCGGGAAGGCAGATACGCAGTATTTT. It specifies CASSTLGPSGKADTQYF.

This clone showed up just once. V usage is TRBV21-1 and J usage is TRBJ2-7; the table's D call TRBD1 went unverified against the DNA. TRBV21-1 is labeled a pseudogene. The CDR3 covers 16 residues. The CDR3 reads CASSWGGTGTSYEQYF. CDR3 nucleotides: TGTGCCAGCAGCTGGGGGGGGACAGGGACCTCCTACGAGCAGTACTTC.

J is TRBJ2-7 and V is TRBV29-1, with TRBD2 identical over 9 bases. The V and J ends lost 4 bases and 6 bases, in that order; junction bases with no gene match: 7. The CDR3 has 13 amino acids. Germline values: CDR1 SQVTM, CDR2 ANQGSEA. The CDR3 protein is CSVVIAGALEQYF. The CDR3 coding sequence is TGCAGCGTTGTCATAGCGGGAGCTCTCGAGCAGTACTTC.

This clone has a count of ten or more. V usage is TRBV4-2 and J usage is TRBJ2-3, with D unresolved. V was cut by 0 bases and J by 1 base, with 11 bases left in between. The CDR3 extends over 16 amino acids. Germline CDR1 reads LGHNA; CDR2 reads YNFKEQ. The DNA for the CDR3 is TGTGCCAGCAGCCAAGATCTAGGCGGTGGCACAGATACGCAGTATTTT. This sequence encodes CASSQDLGGGTDTQYF.

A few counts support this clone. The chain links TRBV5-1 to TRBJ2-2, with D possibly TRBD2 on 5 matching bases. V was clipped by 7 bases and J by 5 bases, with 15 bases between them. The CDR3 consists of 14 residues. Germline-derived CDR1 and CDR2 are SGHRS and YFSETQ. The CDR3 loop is CASGPEGATGELFF. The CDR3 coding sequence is TGCGCCAGCGGGCCCGAGGGAGCGACCGGGGAGCTGTTTTTT.